The 9 T cell receptor beta chains below come from one sample, sequenced in a study of blood T cell repertoires in COVID-19. TCRdb's table, derived via immunoSEQ multiplex PCR, lists solely in-frame clones and lacks some. The sample contains hundreds of thousands of clones, 89% of which appear only once. The sample comprised peripheral blood. The receptors shown here come from a woman aged 55-69 years with acute or convalescent COVID-19.

The genes are TRBV27 and TRBJ1-3, with 8 bases that match TRBD1. Germline lookup yields CDR1 MNHEY and CDR2 SMNVEV (reference sequence). J was trimmed by 6 bases and V by 7 bases; bases with no gene match: 5. The CDR3 loop spans 13 amino acids. The CDR3 is CASTKTGENTIYF. Here the CDR3 DNA reads TGTGCCAGCACTAAGACAGGGGAAAACACCATATATTTT.

This chain uses TRBV7-2 with TRBJ2-7, with 10 bases identical to TRBD1. This CDR3 is 16 amino acids long. Losses at the gene ends were 1 base for V and 5 bases for J; bases not matched to a gene: 8. Germline assignment: CDR1 SGHTA and CDR2 FQGNSA. CDR3 region: CASSLVGTGASNEQYF. CDR3 DNA: TGTGCCAGCAGCTTAGTAGGGACAGGGGCCTCTAACGAGCAGTACTTC.

The chain employs TRBV2 and TRBJ2-3; D is perhaps TRBD1 (5 bases). V was clipped by 8 bases and J by 3 bases, with 15 bases between them. This CDR3 contains 14 residues. Germline values: CDR1 SNHLY, CDR2 FYNNEI. The CDR3 region has the DNA TGTGCCAGCTTGGGGCAAGGGGCAACAGATACGCAGTATTTT. It encodes CASLGQGATDTQYF.

This clone is a singleton in its sample. The chain is built from TRBV21-1 and TRBJ1-5; TRBD1, the table's D call, lacks a check against the DNA. TRBV21-1 is a known pseudogene. The CDR3 contains 15 residues. The CDR3 sequence is CASSTDRGSNQPQHF. In DNA form, the CDR3 reads TGTGCCAGCAGCACCGACAGGGGGTCCAATCAGCCCCAGCATTTT.

The gene calls are TRBV3-1 (or the pseudogene TRBV3-2) and TRBJ2-3; TRBD2 is a possible D gene (6 bases). Trimming took 3 bases from V and 7 from J, leaving 17 bases between them. The CDR3 length is 15 residues. The germline CDR1 and CDR2 sequences are LGHDT and YNNKEL (reference sequence). The CDR3 reads CASSQGTSGGNTQYF. The CDR3 DNA reads as TGTGCCAGCAGCCAGGGGACTTCTGGGGGGAATACGCAGTATTTT.

The chain links TRBV5-4 to TRBJ2-7; TRBD1 matches at 9 bases. This CDR3 comprises 14 residues. The germline V gene encodes CDR1 SGHNT and CDR2 YYREEE (reference sequence). Trimming removed 4 bases from V and 7 bases from J; junction bases left unmatched: 9. The CDR3 DNA is TGTGCCAGCAGCCCTATACAGGGGGCAGGGGAGCAGTACTTC. Translating it yields CASSPIQGAGEQYF.

This clone was recorded at least ten times. The J gene is TRBJ2-3, the V gene TRBV27, with a weak D call TRBD2 (6 bases). The V end lost 4 bases, the J end lost 4 bases, and 12 bases lay between the germline ends. The CDR3 runs to 14 residues. Germline loops: CDR1 MNHEY, CDR2 SMNVEV (reference sequence). This CDR3 reads CASSWRDGADTQYF. The CDR3, as DNA: TGTGCCAGCAGTTGGCGGGATGGAGCAGATACGCAGTATTTT.

The rearrangement uses TRBV4-2 and TRBJ2-1; 11 bases fit TRBD1. Trimming took 4 bases from V and 5 from J; bases not matched to a gene: 4. The CDR3 contains 15 residues. Germline V CDR1 and CDR2: LGHNA, YNFKEQ. The DNA of the CDR3 is TGTGCCAGCAGCCGCTCGGGACAGGGGGACAATGAGCAGTTCTTC. Residues: CASSRSGQGDNEQFF.

This chain connects TRBV6-2 or TRBV6-3 to TRBJ1-1; 7 nucleotides match TRBD1. The CDR3 extends over 17 amino acids. With V trimmed by 0 bases and J by 5 bases, 12 bases remained unmatched. CDR1 and CDR2 from the germline V gene are MNHEY and SVGEGT. In DNA, the CDR3 is TGTGCCAGCAGTTACTCGGTCGCGGCAGGGGGAAGGACTGAAGCTTTCTTT. It translates to CASSYSVAAGGRTEAFF.